Following are 25 T cell receptor beta chains from one sample sequenced in a study of blood T cell repertoires in COVID-19. Clones were sequenced by immunoSEQ multiplex PCR, and TCRdb holds only the in-frame ones, with some missing. The sample has over 95,000 clones, over 70% seen once; the top ten hold around 1.5%. Sequences were obtained from peripheral blood. These receptors all stem from a man between 50 and 59 years old with acute or convalescent COVID-19.

The J gene is TRBJ2-3, the V gene TRBV10-3, with 8 bases lining up with TRBD2. Unmatched junction bases numbered 5, after V lost 6 bases and J lost 3 bases. The CDR3 spans 14 residues. Germline CDR1 ENHRY, CDR2 SYGVKD. CDR3 coding DNA: TGTGCCATCAGAAATAGCGGGGTGACAGATACGCAGTATTTT. Protein sequence: CAIRNSGVTDTQYF.

The V call is TRBV7-9, the J call TRBJ2-3; the match to TRBD2 covers 16 bases. This CDR3 region has 17 residues. Germline CDR1 and CDR2: SEHNR and FQNEAQ (reference sequence). Trimming took 4 bases from V and 4 from J; bases not matched to a gene: 5. CDR3: CASSSQGTSGGADTQYF. The DNA for the CDR3 is TGTGCCAGCAGCTCCCAAGGGACTAGCGGGGGGGCAGATACGCAGTATTTT.

The V and J genes are TRBV5-1 and TRBJ1-6; D ambiguous. This CDR3 has 13 amino acids. CDR1 SGHRS and CDR2 YFSETQ come from the germline V gene. The V and J ends lost 3 bases and 6 bases respectively, with 7 bases between them. The CDR3 DNA sequence: TGCGCCAGCAGCTCCAGTTTTAATTCACCCCTCCACTTT. Its translation is CASSSSFNSPLHF.

Only one count was recorded for this clone. The chain uses TRBV28 and TRBJ1-5, with D unresolved. The V gene lost 6 bases and the J gene lost 4 bases, with 13 bases spanning the gap. The germline CDR1 and CDR2 sequences are MDHEN and SYDVKM. The CDR3 sequence is 14 residues long. CDR3 residues: CASRTTVTNQPQHF. In nucleotides, the CDR3 is TGTGCCAGCAGAACTACGGTGACTAATCAGCCCCAGCATTTT.

The rearrangement uses TRBV5-6 and TRBJ2-3; 7 bases are a match to TRBD2. Trimming cost V 1 base and J 0 bases; bases outside gene matches: 5. Germline CDR1 reads SGHDT; CDR2 reads YYEEEE. The CDR3 covers 16 residues. CDR3 sequence (DNA): TGTGCCAGCAGCTTGTGGCGGGAGCCTAGCACAGATACGCAGTATTTT. It codes for CASSLWREPSTDTQYF.

The gene calls are TRBV7-2 and TRBJ1-5; maybe TRBD1 (6 bases). The CDR3 has 16 residues. Trimming removed 5 bases at V and 6 bases at J, with 20 bases between. Germline V gives CDR1 SGHTA, CDR2 FQGNSA. This chain's CDR3 is CASSQGGGARSQPQHF. CDR3 coding DNA: TGTGCCAGCAGCCAAGGGGGAGGGGCTCGCAGTCAGCCCCAGCATTTT. The variable domain in full, completed from reference TRBV7-2 and TRBJ1-5, reads GAGVSQSPSNKVTEKGKDVELRCDPISGHTALYWYRQSLGQGLEFLIYFQGNSAPDKSGLPSDRFSAERTGGSVSTLTIQRTQQEDSAVYLCASSQGGGARSQPQHFGDGTRLSIL.

This clone appeared once. The chain employs TRBV10-3 and TRBJ2-5; TRBD1 aligns across 9 bases. Looked up from germline, CDR1 is ENHRY and CDR2 is SYGVKD. V lost 2 bases, J lost 4 bases, and 8 bases stayed unmatched. The CDR3 spans 16 residues. The CDR3 nucleotides are TGTGCCATCAGTGAGGTCGGGGGACAGGGTAGAGAGACCCAGTACTTC. This codes for CAISEVGGQGRETQYF.

A single count supports this clone. The chain couples TRBV7-9 to TRBJ1-2, with a tentative D call TRBD1 (6 bases). The germline V gene has CDR1 SEHNR and CDR2 FQNEAQ (reference sequence). There are 13 residues in the CDR3. V was pared by 7 bases and J by 4 bases, with 13 bases between. CDR3 DNA: TGTGCCAGCACCGATGGACAGCTCTATGGCTACACCTTC. Amino acids: CASTDGQLYGYTF. Drawing the rest from reference TRBV7-9 and TRBJ1-2, the complete variable domain is DTGVSQNPRHKITKRGQNVTFRCDPISEHNRLYWYRQTLGQGPEFLTYFQNEAQLEKSRLLSDRFSAERPKGSFSTLEIQRTEQGDSAMYLCASTDGQLYGYTFGSGTRLTVV.

The gene calls are TRBV28 and TRBJ1-4; D may be TRBD1 (6 bases). This CDR3 has 16 residues. Germline values: CDR1 MDHEN, CDR2 SYDVKM. Trimming cost V 4 bases and J 3 bases, with 15 bases left between them. The CDR3 bases are TGTGCCAGCAGTTCGGGGGGCGCAAGGGCTAATGAAAAACTGTTTTTT. It encodes CASSSGGARANEKLFF.

This clone was counted a single time. The DNA of the CDR3 is TGTGCCAGCAGCCCGCAGGTTGAAGCTTTCTTT. Its translation: CASSPQVEAFF. The chain uses TRBV2 and TRBJ1-1, with unresolved D. CDR1 and CDR2 from the germline V gene are SNHLY and FYNNEI. The V end was cut by 6 bases, the J end by 7 bases, with 9 bases between. This CDR3 comprises 11 residues.

This clone was seen just once. The chain uses TRBV3-1 (or the pseudogene TRBV3-2) and TRBJ1-1; D not resolved. CDR1 and CDR2 from the germline V gene are LGHDT and YNNKEL (reference sequence). With 8 bases removed from V and 0 bases from J, the gap between germline ends came to 10 bases. This CDR3 is 13 amino acids long. The DNA of the CDR3 is TGTGCCAGCGTGGGAGAGTTGAACACTGAAGCTTTCTTT. Protein: CASVGELNTEAFF.

The V gene is TRBV28, the J gene TRBJ2-7, with a tentative D call TRBD2 (5 bases). The CDR3 is 12 residues long. Germline V gene sequence: CDR1 MDHEN, CDR2 SYDVKM. Trimming removed 7 bases at V and 4 bases at J, with 11 bases between. The DNA of the CDR3 is TGTGCCAGCACCCGGGATCGTTACGAGCAGTACTTC. It encodes CASTRDRYEQYF.

The chain combines TRBV5-1 with TRBJ1-6, with 10 positions matching TRBD1. Unmatched junction bases numbered 13, after V lost 1 base and J lost 9 bases. Germline V lookup: CDR1 SGHRS, CDR2 YFSETQ. The CDR3 extends over 18 amino acids. CDR3 DNA sequence: TGCGCCAGCAGCTTGTCACCCATAGGACAGGGGGTTACTTCACCCCTCCACTTT. Protein: CASSLSPIGQGVTSPLHF.

The chain joins TRBV5-5 to TRBJ1-2, with TRBD1 identical over 9 bases. Germline V lookup: CDR1 SGHKS, CDR2 YYEKEE (reference sequence). This CDR3 spans 16 amino acids. After removal of 2 bases from V and 1 base from J, the junction contained 6 bases not matched to a gene. CDR3 sequence reads: CASSLDPGQGNYGYTF. CDR3 DNA: TGTGCCAGCAGCTTAGATCCGGGACAGGGTAACTATGGCTACACCTTC.

The V call is TRBV28, the J call TRBJ1-3; 7 nucleotides line up with TRBD1. The CDR3 is made up of 16 amino acids. CDR1 is MDHEN and CDR2 is SYDVKM in the germline V gene. With V trimmed by 6 bases and J by 4 bases, 12 bases remained unmatched. DNA for the CDR3: TGTGCCAGCAGCCCTGGGGGCAGGGGGACCGGAAACACCATATATTTT. This sequence encodes CASSPGGRGTGNTIYF.

This chain uses TRBV28 with TRBJ1-2; D ambiguous. CDR1 is MDHEN, CDR2 SYDVKM, per germline. V was trimmed by 5 bases and J by 4 bases, leaving 14 bases between them. CDR3 length: 14 residues. This chain's CDR3 is CASSPPEPSYGYTF. The DNA for the CDR3 is TGTGCCAGCAGTCCCCCGGAGCCAAGCTATGGCTACACCTTC.

J is TRBJ1-5 and V is TRBV28; TRBD1 might be the D (6 bases). With 1 base removed from V and 0 bases from J, the gap between germline ends came to 13 bases. The CDR3 covers 17 residues. CDR1 is MDHEN, CDR2 SYDVKM, per germline. The CDR3 bases are TGTGCCAGCAGTTTATTGGACAGCCTTAATAGCAATCAGCCCCAGCATTTT. Translation: CASSLLDSLNSNQPQHF.

In the case of this clone: In the same sample, other DNA sequences code for this CDR3. The rearrangement links TRBV27 to TRBJ1-2, with D maybe TRBD1 (6 bases). The CDR3 contains 12 residues. Trimming took 6 bases from V and 7 from J, leaving 12 bases between them. From germline, CDR1 is MNHEY and CDR2 SMNVEV (reference sequence). CDR3 residues: CASSKTGTGYTF. The CDR3 DNA reads as TGTGCCAGCAGCAAAACAGGGACTGGCTACACCTTC.

This chain uses TRBV5-4 with TRBJ2-7; possibly TRBD2 for D (6 bases). Germline lookup yields CDR1 SGHNT and CDR2 YYREEE (reference sequence). The germline V and J ends were trimmed by 0 bases and 2 bases, with 6 bases remaining between them. The CDR3 totals 13 residues. The CDR3 sequence: CASSLGGTYEQYF. CDR3 nucleotide sequence: TGTGCCAGCAGCTTGGGCGGGACCTACGAGCAGTACTTC. The full variable domain, its missing parts supplied by reference TRBV5-4 and TRBJ2-7, is ETGVTQSPTHLIKTRGQQVTLRCSSQSGHNTVSWYQQALGQGPQFIFQYYREEENGRGNFPPRFSGLQFPNYSSELNVNALELDDSALYLCASSLGGTYEQYFGPGTRLTVT.

This chain uses TRBV30 with TRBJ1-6, with D unclear. This CDR3 contains 13 residues. V lost 2 bases and J 13 bases, leaving 15 bases between the germline ends. Germline CDR1 is GTSNPN and CDR2 is SVGIG (reference sequence). CDR3 amino acids: CAWSSGLGGPLHF. CDR3 DNA sequence: TGTGCCTGGAGTTCGGGCCTCGGAGGGCCCCTCCACTTT.

J is TRBJ2-3 and V is TRBV4-2; D might be TRBD2 (6 bases). This CDR3 has 15 residues. Between the trimmed V and J ends, which lost 0 bases and 6 bases, there was a span of 13 bases. The germline V gene encodes CDR1 LGHNA and CDR2 YNFKEQ. CDR3 sequence reads: CASSQEGTPPDTQYF. CDR3 DNA: TGTGCCAGCAGCCAAGAAGGGACTCCACCTGATACGCAGTATTTT.

The chain is built from TRBV5-6 and TRBJ2-3, with a weak D call TRBD1 (6 bases). CDR3 size: 14 residues. Germline CDR1 SGHDT, CDR2 YYEEEE. The V end lost 4 bases, the J end lost 1 base, and 10 bases lay between the germline ends. The CDR3 loop reads CASSQDSGTDTQYF. CDR3 nucleotides: TGTGCCAGCAGCCAGGACAGTGGCACAGATACGCAGTATTTT.

The V call is TRBV2, the J call TRBJ1-2, with no clear D. The CDR3 extends over 18 amino acids. Per the germline V gene, CDR1 is SNHLY and CDR2 is FYNNEI. Trimming stripped 4 bases from V and 2 bases from J, with 23 bases between. CDR3 nucleotides: TGTGCCAGCAGTGTCGCGGGATCCACGGGTGAAGGGAACTATGGCTACACCTTC. As protein: CASSVAGSTGEGNYGYTF.

The gene calls are TRBV11-2 and TRBJ1-1; a possible D gene is TRBD1 (5 bases). Per the germline V gene, CDR1 is SGHAT and CDR2 is FQNNGV. The CDR3 consists of 14 residues. V lost 1 base to trimming and J lost 7 bases, with 13 bases between them. The DNA for the CDR3 is TGTGCCAGCAGCTTAGTGGGCAGGGTAGGTGAAGCTTTCTTT. Translation gives CASSLVGRVGEAFF.

The chain recombines TRBV9 with TRBJ1-3, with 11 bases identical to TRBD1. V trimming: 0 bases; J trimming: 0 bases; junction bases outside the gene matches: 2. This CDR3 contains 17 residues. Per germline, CDR1 SGDLS and CDR2 YYNGEE. Written as DNA, the CDR3 is TGTGCCAGCAGCGTAGGGACAGGGGGCGCCTCTGGAAACACCATATATTTT. Protein: CASSVGTGGASGNTIYF.